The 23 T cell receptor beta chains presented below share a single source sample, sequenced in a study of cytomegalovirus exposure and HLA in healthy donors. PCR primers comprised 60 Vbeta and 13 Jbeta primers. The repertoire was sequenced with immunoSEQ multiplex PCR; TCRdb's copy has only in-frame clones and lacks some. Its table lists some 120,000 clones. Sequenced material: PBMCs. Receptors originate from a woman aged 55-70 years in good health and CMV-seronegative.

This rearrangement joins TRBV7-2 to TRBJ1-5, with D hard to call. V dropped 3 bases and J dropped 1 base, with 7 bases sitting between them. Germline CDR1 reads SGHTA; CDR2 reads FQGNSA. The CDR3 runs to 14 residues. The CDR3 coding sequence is TGTGCCAGCAGCTTTCAACAGAGCAATCAGCCCCAGCATTTT. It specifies CASSFQQSNQPQHF.

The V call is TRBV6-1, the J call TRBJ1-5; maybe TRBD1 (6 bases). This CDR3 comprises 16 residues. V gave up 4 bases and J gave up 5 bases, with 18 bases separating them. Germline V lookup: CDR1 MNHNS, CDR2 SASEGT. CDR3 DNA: TGTGCCAGCAGTGTTCACCGGGACACACAATATCAGCCCCAGCATTTT. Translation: CASSVHRDTQYQPQHF.

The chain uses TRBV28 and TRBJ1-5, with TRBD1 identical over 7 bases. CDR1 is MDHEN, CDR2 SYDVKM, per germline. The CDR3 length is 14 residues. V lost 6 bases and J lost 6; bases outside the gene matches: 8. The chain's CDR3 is CASRYRDSGQPQHF. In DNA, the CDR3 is TGTGCCAGCAGGTACCGGGACAGCGGTCAGCCCCAGCATTTT.

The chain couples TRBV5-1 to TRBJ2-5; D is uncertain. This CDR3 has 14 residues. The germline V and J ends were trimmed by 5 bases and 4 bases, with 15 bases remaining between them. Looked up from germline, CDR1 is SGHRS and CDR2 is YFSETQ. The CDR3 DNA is TGCGCCAGCAGACCTGACACCCCTGGAGAGACCCAGTACTTC. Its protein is CASRPDTPGETQYF.

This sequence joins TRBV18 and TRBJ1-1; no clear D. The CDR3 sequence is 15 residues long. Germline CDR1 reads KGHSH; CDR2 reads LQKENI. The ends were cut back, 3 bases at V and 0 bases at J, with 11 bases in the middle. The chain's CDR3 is CASSPKTEMNTEAFF. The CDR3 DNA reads TGTGCCAGCTCACCGAAAACTGAGATGAACACTGAAGCTTTCTTT.

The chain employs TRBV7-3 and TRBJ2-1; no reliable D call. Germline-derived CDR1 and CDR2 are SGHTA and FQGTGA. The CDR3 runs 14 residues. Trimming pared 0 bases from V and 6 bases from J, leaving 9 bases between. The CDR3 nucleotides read TGTGCCAGCAGCTTAACTCCAGGAATCAATGAGCAGTTCTTC. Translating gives CASSLTPGINEQFF.

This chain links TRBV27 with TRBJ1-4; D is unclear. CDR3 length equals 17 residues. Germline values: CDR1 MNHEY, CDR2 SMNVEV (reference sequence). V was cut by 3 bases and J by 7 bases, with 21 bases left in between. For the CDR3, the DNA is TGTGCCAGCAGTTTCCCCCCCCCGGGGTTAAGTGGTGAAAAACTGTTTTTT. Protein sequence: CASSFPPPGLSGEKLFF.

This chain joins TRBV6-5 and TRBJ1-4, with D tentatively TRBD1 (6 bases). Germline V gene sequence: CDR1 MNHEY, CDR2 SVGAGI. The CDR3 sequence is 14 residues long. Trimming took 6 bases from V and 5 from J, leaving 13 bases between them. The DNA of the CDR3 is TGTGCCAGCAGCCTAGGGCAGGGGAATGAAAAACTGTTTTTT. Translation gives CASSLGQGNEKLFF.

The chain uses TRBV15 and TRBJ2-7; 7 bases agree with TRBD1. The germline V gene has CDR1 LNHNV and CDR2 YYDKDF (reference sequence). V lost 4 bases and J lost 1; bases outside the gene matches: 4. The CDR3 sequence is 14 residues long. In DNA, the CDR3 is TGTGCCACCAGCACCGGGGACAGTTCCTACGAGCAGTACTTC. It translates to CATSTGDSSYEQYF.

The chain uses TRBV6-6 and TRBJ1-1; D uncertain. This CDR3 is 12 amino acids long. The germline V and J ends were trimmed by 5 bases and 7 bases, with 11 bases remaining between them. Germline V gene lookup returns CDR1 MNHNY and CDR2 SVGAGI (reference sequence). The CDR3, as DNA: TGTGCCAGCAGTCCCCAGGCGCTTGAAGCTTTCTTT. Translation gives CASSPQALEAFF.

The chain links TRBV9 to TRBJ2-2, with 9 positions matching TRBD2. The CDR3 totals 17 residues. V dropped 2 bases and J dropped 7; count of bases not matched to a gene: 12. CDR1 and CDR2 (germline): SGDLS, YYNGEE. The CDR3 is CASSVGGGASAGGELFF. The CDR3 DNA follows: TGTGCCAGCAGCGTTGGCGGGGGGGCCTCGGCGGGCGGGGAGCTGTTTTTT.

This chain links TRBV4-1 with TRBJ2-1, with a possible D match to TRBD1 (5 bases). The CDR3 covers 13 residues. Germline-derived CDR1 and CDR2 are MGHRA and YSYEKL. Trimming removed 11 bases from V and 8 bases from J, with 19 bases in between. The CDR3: CAFMGPDSYEQFF. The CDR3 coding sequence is TGCGCCTTTATGGGGCCAGACAGTTATGAGCAGTTCTTC.

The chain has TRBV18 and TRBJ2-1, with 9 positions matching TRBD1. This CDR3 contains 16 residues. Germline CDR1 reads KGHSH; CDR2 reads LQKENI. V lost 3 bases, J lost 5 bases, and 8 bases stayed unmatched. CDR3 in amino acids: CASSPTGQGWNNEQFF. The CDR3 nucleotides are TGTGCCAGCTCACCTACGGGACAGGGTTGGAACAATGAGCAGTTCTTC.

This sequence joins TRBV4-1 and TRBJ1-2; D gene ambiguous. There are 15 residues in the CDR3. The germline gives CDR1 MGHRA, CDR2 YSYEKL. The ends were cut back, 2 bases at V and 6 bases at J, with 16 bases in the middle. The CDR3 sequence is CASSQPRRGVHGYTF. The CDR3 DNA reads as TGCGCCAGCAGCCAACCCCGACGCGGGGTGCATGGCTACACCTTC.

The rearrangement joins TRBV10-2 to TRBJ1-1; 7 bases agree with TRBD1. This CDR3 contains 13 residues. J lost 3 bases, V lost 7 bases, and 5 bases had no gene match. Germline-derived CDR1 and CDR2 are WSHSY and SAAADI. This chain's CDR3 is CASIGRGDTEAFF. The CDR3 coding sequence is TGCGCCAGCATTGGCAGGGGGGACACTGAAGCTTTCTTT.

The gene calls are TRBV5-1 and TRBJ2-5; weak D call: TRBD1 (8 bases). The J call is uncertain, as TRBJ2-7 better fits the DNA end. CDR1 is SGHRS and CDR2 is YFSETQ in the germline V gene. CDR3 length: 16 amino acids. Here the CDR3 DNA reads TGCGCCTCCAGTCTACAGGGGGGAGGGGGTAACTACGAGCAGTACTTC. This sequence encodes CASSLQGGGGNYEQYF.

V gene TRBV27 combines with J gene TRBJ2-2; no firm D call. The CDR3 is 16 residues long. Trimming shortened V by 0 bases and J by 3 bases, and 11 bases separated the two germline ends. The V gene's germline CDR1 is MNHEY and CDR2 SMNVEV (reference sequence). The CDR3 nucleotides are TGTGCCAGCAGTTTATCGTTTTTCCCGGACACCGGGGAGCTGTTTTTT. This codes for CASSLSFFPDTGELFF.

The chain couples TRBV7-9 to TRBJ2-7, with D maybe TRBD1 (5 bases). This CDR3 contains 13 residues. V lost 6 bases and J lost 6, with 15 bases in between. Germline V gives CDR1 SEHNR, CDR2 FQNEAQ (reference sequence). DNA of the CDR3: TGTGCCAGCAGGGGGCCCGGGTTAGGCGAGCAGTACTTC. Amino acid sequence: CASRGPGLGEQYF.

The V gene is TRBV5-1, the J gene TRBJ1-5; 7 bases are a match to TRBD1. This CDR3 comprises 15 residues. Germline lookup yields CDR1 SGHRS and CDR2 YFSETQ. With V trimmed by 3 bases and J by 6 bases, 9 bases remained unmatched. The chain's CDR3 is CASSSQGSIGQPQHF. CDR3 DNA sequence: TGCGCCAGCAGCTCACAGGGGTCAATCGGTCAGCCCCAGCATTTT.

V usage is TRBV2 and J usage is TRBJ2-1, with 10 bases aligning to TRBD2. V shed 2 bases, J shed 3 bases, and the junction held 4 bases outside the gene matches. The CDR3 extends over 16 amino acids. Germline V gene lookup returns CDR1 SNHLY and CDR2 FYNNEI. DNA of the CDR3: TGTGCCAGCAGTGAATGGACTAGCGGTAGCTACAATGAGCAGTTCTTC. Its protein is CASSEWTSGSYNEQFF.

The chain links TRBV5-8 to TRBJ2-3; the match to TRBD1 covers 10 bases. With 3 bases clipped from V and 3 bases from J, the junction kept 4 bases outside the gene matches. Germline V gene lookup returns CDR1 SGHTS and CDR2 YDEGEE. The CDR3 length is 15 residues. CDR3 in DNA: TGTGCCAGCAGCTCCCGGACAGGGGGAACAGATACGCAGTATTTT. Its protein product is CASSSRTGGTDTQYF. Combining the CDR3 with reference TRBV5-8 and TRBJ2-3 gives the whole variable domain EAGVTQSPTHLIKTRGQQATLRCSPISGHTSVYWYQQALGLGLQFLLWYDEGEERNRGNFPPRFSGRQFPNYSSELNVNALELEDSALYLCASSSRTGGTDTQYFGPGTRLTVL.

The CDR3 sequence is CASSATGTGANVLTF. The DNA for the CDR3 is TGTGCCAGCAGTGCCACAGGGACAGGGGCCAACGTCCTGACTTTC. The V gene is TRBV2, the J gene TRBJ2-6; tentative D call: TRBD1 (6 bases). V was cut by 4 bases and J by 4 bases, with 11 bases left in between. This CDR3 spans 15 amino acids. CDR1 and CDR2 (germline): SNHLY, FYNNEI. Together with reference TRBV2 and TRBJ2-6, the CDR3 gives the full variable domain: EPEVTQTPSHQVTQMGQEVILRCVPISNHLYFYWYRQILGQKVEFLVSFYNNEISEKSEIFDDQFSVERPDGSNFTLKIRSTKLEDSAMYFCASSATGTGANVLTFGAGSRLTVL.

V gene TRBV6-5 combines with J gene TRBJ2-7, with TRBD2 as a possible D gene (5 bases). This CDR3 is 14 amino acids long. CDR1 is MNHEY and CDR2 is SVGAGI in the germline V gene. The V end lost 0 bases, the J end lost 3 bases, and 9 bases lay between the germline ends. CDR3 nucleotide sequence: TGTGCCAGCAGTTACTCCCCTGGAGGCTACGAGCAGTACTTC. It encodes CASSYSPGGYEQYF.